This is a list of T cell receptor beta chains from one sample in a study of T cells in narcolepsy. The repertoire was sequenced with immunoSEQ multiplex PCR; TCRdb's copy has only in-frame clones and lacks some. The table includes some 34,000 clones, roughly 88% detected once. Material: CD45RA- memory CD4+ T cells from PBMCs. The receptors were sampled from a human donor with narcolepsy. CDR3s include the opening cysteine and the closing phenylalanine or tryptophan. Each record gives: CDR3 DNA, CDR3 protein, clone size, V gene, D gene, J gene. D genes are given only for firm matches. Some rows have no size entry. The others give once, few or many, or a class for an expanded clone.

CDR3 DNA: TGTGCCAGCAGTACGACAGGGAGGTTGACAGATACGCAGTATTTT
CDR3 protein: CASSTTGRLTDTQYF
clone size: NA
V gene: TRBV27
D gene: NA
J gene: TRBJ2-3

CDR3 DNA: TGTGCCAGCAGTTACTCGACGGGAGAGACCCAGTACTTC
CDR3 protein: CASSYSTGETQYF
clone size: once
V gene: TRBV6-5
D gene: NA
J gene: TRBJ2-5

CDR3 DNA: TGTGCCAGCACCGAGATCAGGGGCAACACTGAAGCTTTCTTT
CDR3 protein: CASTEIRGNTEAFF
clone size: NA
V gene: TRBV6-5
D gene: NA
J gene: TRBJ1-1

CDR3 DNA: TGTGCCAGCAGTTTACCCAGGGACAGCGGAAATTCACCCCTCCACTTT
CDR3 protein: CASSLPRDSGNSPLHF
clone size: NA
V gene: TRBV27
D gene: TRBD1
J gene: TRBJ1-6

CDR3 DNA: TGTGCCAGCAGTTGGAGCGGGGGGGCCGGCGAGCAGTACTTC
CDR3 protein: CASSWSGGAGEQYF
clone size: NA
V gene: TRBV6-5
D gene: TRBD2
J gene: TRBJ2-7

CDR3 DNA: TGTGCCAGCAGTCAACGGGAGCAGGCCTACAATGAGCAGTTCTTC
CDR3 protein: CASSQREQAYNEQFF
clone size: NA
V gene: TRBV28
D gene: NA
J gene: TRBJ2-1

CDR3 DNA: TGTGCCAGCAGAAACGAAGGGCTAGCCAAAAACATTCAGTACTTC
CDR3 protein: CASRNEGLAKNIQYF
clone size: NA
V gene: TRBV2
D gene: NA
J gene: TRBJ2-4

CDR3 DNA: TGTGCCAGTAGCGGGGGCTCTGGAAACACCATATATTTT
CDR3 protein: CASSGGSGNTIYF
clone size: few
V gene: TRBV19
D gene: NA
J gene: TRBJ1-3

CDR3 DNA: TGTGCCAGCAGTTCCGCCGGCAGGGGGTTTGGAAACACCATATATTTT
CDR3 protein: CASSSAGRGFGNTIYF
clone size: NA
V gene: TRBV28
D gene: TRBD1
J gene: TRBJ1-3

CDR3 DNA: TGTGCCAGCAGCAAACAGGGGGCTGACAATCAGCCCCAGCATTTT
CDR3 protein: CASSKQGADNQPQHF
clone size: NA
V gene: TRBV6-1
D gene: TRBD1
J gene: TRBJ1-5

CDR3 DNA: TGTGCCAGCAGCTACTTGATAACGGGACAGGGTCTGTGGCCTGAAGCTTTCTTT
CDR3 protein: CASSYLITGQGLWPEAFF
clone size: once
V gene: TRBV7-8
D gene: TRBD1
J gene: TRBJ1-1

CDR3 DNA: TGTGCCAGCAGCCTCCCGGGACGTTCTTACTATGGCTACACCTTC
CDR3 protein: CASSLPGRSYYGYTF
clone size: NA
V gene: TRBV5-4
D gene: NA
J gene: TRBJ1-2

CDR3 DNA: TGTGCCAGTACCCCGGGACTAACACATTACAATGAGCAGTTCTTC
CDR3 protein: CASTPGLTHYNEQFF
clone size: NA
V gene: TRBV19
D gene: TRBD2
J gene: TRBJ2-1

CDR3 DNA: TGTGCCAGCAGTTTATTTGGCAGGGGTGACTATGGCTACACCTTC
CDR3 protein: CASSLFGRGDYGYTF
clone size: NA
V gene: TRBV27
D gene: NA
J gene: TRBJ1-2

CDR3 DNA: TGTGCCAGCAGGGGGACAGGGGTTCAGCCCCAGCATTTT
CDR3 protein: CASRGTGVQPQHF
clone size: NA
V gene: TRBV2
D gene: TRBD1
J gene: TRBJ1-5

CDR3 DNA: TGTGCCACCAGCAGAGAGAAGGGTAGCTCCTACAATGAGCAGTTCTTC
CDR3 protein: CATSREKGSSYNEQFF
clone size: NA
V gene: TRBV15
D gene: NA
J gene: TRBJ2-1

CDR3 DNA: TGCGCCAGCAGCTTGGCCGGTCAGGACACTGAAGCTTTCTTT
CDR3 protein: CASSLAGQDTEAFF
clone size: NA
V gene: TRBV5-1
D gene: NA
J gene: TRBJ1-1

CDR3 DNA: TGTGCCAGCAGCCCCCCTCTAAGGGAACGCACAGATACGCAGTATTTT
CDR3 protein: CASSPPLRERTDTQYF
clone size: NA
V gene: TRBV7-8
D gene: NA
J gene: TRBJ2-3

CDR3 DNA: TGTGCCAGCAGCCCAGTGGGGGGGGCGGGCACCGGGGAGCTGTTTTTT
CDR3 protein: CASSPVGGAGTGELFF
clone size: once
V gene: TRBV27
D gene: NA
J gene: TRBJ2-2

CDR3 DNA: TGCAGTGCAACAGATTACTATGGCTACACCTTC
CDR3 protein: CSATDYYGYTF
clone size: NA
V gene: TRBV20-1
D gene: NA
J gene: TRBJ1-2

CDR3 DNA: TGTGCCAGCAGCCCCCAGACTAGCGGGAGTACTGGCTACGAGCAGTACTTC
CDR3 protein: CASSPQTSGSTGYEQYF
clone size: NA
V gene: TRBV7-4
D gene: TRBD2
J gene: TRBJ2-7

CDR3 DNA: TGTGCCAGCAGCGGGGGGCAGTTCTATGGCTACACCTTC
CDR3 protein: CASSGGQFYGYTF
clone size: NA
V gene: TRBV7-8
D gene: NA
J gene: TRBJ1-2

CDR3 DNA: TGTGCCAGCAGGACCTCAGTTGATAATTCACCCCTCCACTTT
CDR3 protein: CASRTSVDNSPLHF
clone size: NA
V gene: TRBV7-2
D gene: NA
J gene: TRBJ1-6

CDR3 DNA: TGTGCTAGCAGCTCGAGACAGAGTCCCTACGAGCAGTACTTC
CDR3 protein: CASSSRQSPYEQYF
clone size: NA
V gene: TRBV5-4
D gene: NA
J gene: TRBJ2-7

CDR3 DNA: TGTGCCAGCAGTATTGGGAGAACGAACACCGGGGAGCTGTTTTTT
CDR3 protein: CASSIGRTNTGELFF
clone size: NA
V gene: TRBV27
D gene: NA
J gene: TRBJ2-2

CDR3 DNA: TGTGCCTGGAGTGTGGGGAAAGGGGAAAAACTGTTTTTT
CDR3 protein: CAWSVGKGEKLFF
clone size: NA
V gene: TRBV30
D gene: NA
J gene: TRBJ1-4

CDR3 DNA: TGCGCCAGCTCCTTGAAGGGAGGAGAGACCCAGTACTTC
CDR3 protein: CASSLKGGETQYF
clone size: NA
V gene: TRBV5-1
D gene: NA
J gene: TRBJ2-5

CDR3 DNA: TGTGCCAGCAAAAGGGGGGATTACGAGCAGTACTTC
CDR3 protein: CASKRGDYEQYF
clone size: NA
V gene: TRBV27
D gene: NA
J gene: TRBJ2-7

CDR3 DNA: TGTGCCAGCAGCCTAGGCACGTCAGATACGCAGTATTTT
CDR3 protein: CASSLGTSDTQYF
clone size: NA
V gene: TRBV7-8
D gene: NA
J gene: TRBJ2-3

CDR3 DNA: TGTGCCAGCAGCTTAGAGGCGGGGGATTCCTACGAGCAGTACTTC
CDR3 protein: CASSLEAGDSYEQYF
clone size: NA
V gene: TRBV11-3
D gene: TRBD2
J gene: TRBJ2-7

CDR3 DNA: TGCGCCAGCAGCGGGACCGAATCTGGAAACACCATATATTTT
CDR3 protein: CASSGTESGNTIYF
clone size: NA
V gene: TRBV5-1
D gene: NA
J gene: TRBJ1-3

CDR3 DNA: TGTGCCAGCAGACAACCTCCGGACACCATATATTTT
CDR3 protein: CASRQPPDTIYF
clone size: NA
V gene: TRBV6-5
D gene: NA
J gene: TRBJ1-3

CDR3 DNA: TGTGCCAGCAGCTTACTCCGACCCGCTAGCACAGATACGCAGTATTTT
CDR3 protein: CASSLLRPASTDTQYF
clone size: NA
V gene: TRBV21-1
D gene: NA
J gene: TRBJ2-3

CDR3 DNA: TGTGCCAGCAGTCGGACTAGCGGGGACTACAATGAGCAGTTCTTC
CDR3 protein: CASSRTSGDYNEQFF
clone size: NA
V gene: TRBV2
D gene: TRBD2
J gene: TRBJ2-1

CDR3 DNA: TGTGCCAGCAGGTCCCATCCGGGACAAGGGAGGACTTCACCCCTCCACTTT
CDR3 protein: CASRSHPGQGRTSPLHF
clone size: NA
V gene: TRBV7-2
D gene: NA
J gene: TRBJ1-6

CDR3 DNA: TGTGCCAGCACCCCAGGGAGCTCCTACAATGAGCAGTTCTTC
CDR3 protein: CASTPGSSYNEQFF
clone size: NA
V gene: TRBV2
D gene: NA
J gene: TRBJ2-1

CDR3 DNA: TGCGCCAGCCGCAAAGCGGACACCTACACCGGGGAGCTGTTTTTT
CDR3 protein: CASRKADTYTGELFF
clone size: NA
V gene: TRBV4-3
D gene: NA
J gene: TRBJ2-2

CDR3 DNA: TGTGCCAGTAGTTCGGGACTAGCGGGGTTCAAAAACATTCAGTACTTC
CDR3 protein: CASSSGLAGFKNIQYF
clone size: once
V gene: TRBV19
D gene: TRBD2
J gene: TRBJ2-4

CDR3 DNA: TGTGCCAGCAGCTTGCAAGGGCCCGGGGCCAACGTCCTGACTTTC
CDR3 protein: CASSLQGPGANVLTF
clone size: NA
V gene: TRBV5-4
D gene: NA
J gene: TRBJ2-6

CDR3 DNA: TGTGCCGACGGACAGGAGAGGAATGAGCAGTTCTTC
CDR3 protein: CADGQERNEQFF
clone size: NA
V gene: TRBV2
D gene: TRBD1
J gene: TRBJ2-1

CDR3 DNA: TGTGCCAGCAGCCCTAACAGGGGGGATCAGCCCCAGCATTTT
CDR3 protein: CASSPNRGDQPQHF
clone size: NA
V gene: TRBV6-1
D gene: TRBD1
J gene: TRBJ1-5

CDR3 DNA: TGTGCCAGCAAGAGCCACGGACAGTCCACAGATACGCAGTATTTT
CDR3 protein: CASKSHGQSTDTQYF
clone size: NA
V gene: TRBV28
D gene: NA
J gene: TRBJ2-3

CDR3 DNA: TGTGCCAGCAGACGACTAGCGGCCACAGATACGCAGTATTTT
CDR3 protein: CASRRLAATDTQYF
clone size: NA
V gene: TRBV7-2
D gene: TRBD2
J gene: TRBJ2-3

CDR3 DNA: TGTGCCATCAGCCCGGGGGGGGACACCGGGGAGCTGTTTTTT
CDR3 protein: CAISPGGDTGELFF
clone size: NA
V gene: TRBV10-3
D gene: TRBD2
J gene: TRBJ2-2

CDR3 DNA: TGTGCCAGCAGCTTAGGGGGGCAGGTCAATCAGCCCCAGCATTTT
CDR3 protein: CASSLGGQVNQPQHF
clone size: NA
V gene: TRBV7-9
D gene: NA
J gene: TRBJ1-5

CDR3 DNA: TGTGCCTGGAGTGGAGGTGGACCGGCAATCAAGCCCCAGCATTTT
CDR3 protein: CAWSGGGPAIKPQHF
clone size: NA
V gene: TRBV30
D gene: NA
J gene: TRBJ1-5

CDR3 DNA: TGTGCCAGCAGCTCCCTCGGGGACAGAGCCTACAATGAGCAGTTCTTC
CDR3 protein: CASSSLGDRAYNEQFF
clone size: NA
V gene: TRBV14
D gene: TRBD1
J gene: TRBJ2-1

CDR3 DNA: TGTGCCAGCAGCTCGTATGGGCCTTGGGAGACCCAGTACTTC
CDR3 protein: CASSSYGPWETQYF
clone size: NA
V gene: TRBV7-2
D gene: NA
J gene: TRBJ2-5

CDR3 DNA: TGTGCCAGCAGCTTAGGCGAACTCGGCTACGAGCAGTACTTC
CDR3 protein: CASSLGELGYEQYF
clone size: NA
V gene: TRBV7-8
D gene: NA
J gene: TRBJ2-7

CDR3 DNA: TGTGCCAGCTCGCCACCACAGGCCGAGCAGTACTTC
CDR3 protein: CASSPPQAEQYF
clone size: NA
V gene: TRBV18
D gene: NA
J gene: TRBJ2-7

CDR3 DNA: TGTGCCAGCAGCGTAGATACCAGAGAGACCCAGTACTTC
CDR3 protein: CASSVDTRETQYF
clone size: NA
V gene: TRBV9
D gene: NA
J gene: TRBJ2-5

CDR3 DNA: TGTGCCAGCAGTTTACGACCGTTTTCCTATGGCTACACCTTC
CDR3 protein: CASSLRPFSYGYTF
clone size: NA
V gene: TRBV6-5
D gene: NA
J gene: TRBJ1-2

CDR3 DNA: TGTGCCAGTAGTATAAATCGACCGACGCTAGGCTATGGCTACACCTTC
CDR3 protein: CASSINRPTLGYGYTF
clone size: NA
V gene: TRBV19
D gene: NA
J gene: TRBJ1-2

CDR3 DNA: TGTGCCAGCAGCTATGACAGGGGGCTCGATGAGCAGTTCTTC
CDR3 protein: CASSYDRGLDEQFF
clone size: NA
V gene: TRBV11-1
D gene: TRBD1
J gene: TRBJ2-1